The 20 T cell receptor beta chains presented below share a single source sample, sequenced in a study of blood T cells in healthy people across ages (dated by TCRdb to 2013 to 2016). The library was produced with 5' RACE. For sequencing, an Illumina HiSeq 2500 was employed. A second PCR of about 6 to 12 cycles was run with a J-beta primer mix and a sample-barcoded 5' primer. Through fastp at Q25 and MiXCR, TCRdb rebuilt clones from the public reads, retaining in-frame beta chains. A single entry per CDR3 protein holds the most common genes and DNA from its merged rows. This sample gives over a million distinct CDR3 sequences in total; roughly 40% of them show up just once. Jointly, the top ten make up under 8% of the sample. The source material was blood. The source of these receptors is a woman between 18 and 29 years old in good health.

The chain couples TRBV7-9 to TRBJ1-1, with TRBD1 identical over 7 bases. The germline CDR1 and CDR2 sequences are SEHNR and FQNEAQ (reference sequence). The length of the CDR3 is 15 residues. J was trimmed by 3 bases and V by 5 bases; bases with no gene match: 9. The CDR3 sequence is CASSPTGVGDTEAFF. CDR3 bases: TGTGCCAGCAGCCCTACAGGGGTGGGGGACACTGAAGCTTTCTTT.

In this sample, this clonotype turned up a few times. The V gene is TRBV4-2, the J gene TRBJ2-3; TRBD2 aligns across 7 bases. Per germline, CDR1 LGHNA and CDR2 YNFKEQ. V lost 0 bases and J lost 14; bases outside the gene matches: 5. This CDR3 region has 12 residues. The CDR3 DNA follows: TGTGCCAGCAGCCAAGAAGGCGGGAGAGCGTATTTT. It specifies CASSQEGGRAYF.

In this sample, this clonotype turned up a few times. V usage is TRBV2 and J usage is TRBJ2-1; unclear D gene. V lost 0 bases, J lost 3 bases, and 6 bases lay in between. Germline loops: CDR1 SNHLY, CDR2 FYNNEI. This CDR3 comprises 14 residues. CDR3 region: CASSEARYYNEQFF. CDR3 DNA: TGTGCCAGCAGTGAAGCGCGGTACTACAATGAGCAGTTCTTC.

In this sample, this clonotype turned up a few times. V is TRBV2 and J is TRBJ2-5; D is unresolved. Between the trimmed V and J ends, which lost 4 bases and 4 bases, there was a span of 4 bases. The CDR3 consists of 11 residues. Per the germline V gene, CDR1 is SNHLY and CDR2 is FYNNEI. This CDR3 reads CASSATETQYF. CDR3 coding DNA: TGTGCCAGCAGTGCGACAGAGACCCAGTACTTC.

This chain joins TRBV10-3 and TRBJ2-5, with 15 positions matching TRBD2. V lost 4 bases, J lost 5 bases, and 5 bases stayed unmatched. Germline lookup yields CDR1 ENHRY and CDR2 SYGVKD. CDR3 length: 16 amino acids. CDR3 sequence (DNA): TGTGCCATCAGTGGGACTAGCGGGAGGGTCCGGGAGACCCAGTACTTC. Protein: CAISGTSGRVRETQYF.

The V call is TRBV6-5, the J call TRBJ1-6; D is ambiguous. V shed 5 bases and J shed 10 bases, with 15 bases lying between them. The CDR3 has 14 amino acids. Per the germline V gene, CDR1 is MNHEY and CDR2 is SVGAGI. In nucleotides, the CDR3 is TGTGCCAGCAGTCCCCGGGAGCAGAGGTCACCCCTCCACTTT. Its protein product is CASSPREQRSPLHF.

This rearrangement joins TRBV30 to TRBJ2-2, with 9 bases lining up with TRBD1. The germline gives CDR1 GTSNPN, CDR2 SVGIG (reference sequence). The J segment lost 4 bases and the V segment lost 8 bases, leaving 8 bases of the junction unmatched. The CDR3 is made up of 14 amino acids. The DNA for the CDR3 is TGTGCCAGACACACGGGACAGGGCACCGGGGAGCTGTTTTTT. This translates into CARHTGQGTGELFF. Based on the CDR3 plus reference TRBV30 and TRBJ2-2, the full variable domain is SQTIHQWPATLVQPVGSPLSLECTVEGTSNPNLYWYRQAAGRGLQLLFYSVGIGQISSEVPQNLSASRPQDRQFILSSKKLLLSDSGFYLCARHTGQGTGELFFGEGSRLTVL.

This chain joins TRBV29-1 and TRBJ2-7, with TRBD2 matching 12 bases. Germline loops: CDR1 SQVTM, CDR2 ANQGSEA. Trimming took 1 base from V and 3 from J; bases not matched to a gene: 4. The CDR3 runs to 15 residues. CDR3 sequence reads: CSVEATTSGSYEQYF. The CDR3 bases are TGCAGCGTTGAAGCTACGACTAGCGGGAGCTACGAGCAGTACTTC.

This clonotype was detected a few times. The chain uses TRBV29-1 and TRBJ2-3; 12 positions agree with TRBD2. V lost 7 bases, J lost 0 bases, and 5 bases stayed unmatched. The germline CDR1 and CDR2 sequences are SQVTM and ANQGSEA. The CDR3 has 15 amino acids. CDR3 bases: TGCAGCGCTGTGGGGACTAGCGGGAGCACAGATACGCAGTATTTT. Its translation is CSAVGTSGSTDTQYF.

This clonotype has more than one count but fewer than ten. The chain recombines TRBV5-1 with TRBJ1-4; D remains ambiguous. This CDR3 is built from 15 residues. The ends were cut back, 4 bases at V and 0 bases at J, with 10 bases in the middle. The germline V gene has CDR1 SGHRS and CDR2 YFSETQ. In DNA form, the CDR3 reads TGCGCCAGCAGCCAAGACGCCTCAACTAATGAAAAACTGTTTTTT. This codes for CASSQDASTNEKLFF.

This clonotype showed up many times. The V and J genes are TRBV7-9 and TRBJ1-1; D gene unclear. This CDR3 contains 13 residues. Germline CDR1 reads SEHNR; CDR2 reads FQNEAQ (reference sequence). V lost 5 bases, J lost 1 base, and 8 bases lay in between. In nucleotides, the CDR3 is TGTGCCAGCAGCCGGGGTACGAACACTGAAGCTTTCTTT. Translating gives CASSRGTNTEAFF. Drawing the rest from reference TRBV7-9 and TRBJ1-1, the complete variable domain is DTGVSQNPRHKITKRGQNVTFRCDPISEHNRLYWYRQTLGQGPEFLTYFQNEAQLEKSRLLSDRFSAERPKGSFSTLEIQRTEQGDSAMYLCASSRGTNTEAFFGQGTRLTVV.

The rearrangement joins TRBV20-1 to TRBJ2-1; TRBD2 aligns across 10 bases. Germline loops: CDR1 DFQATT, CDR2 SNEGSKA (reference sequence). J was trimmed by 11 bases and V by 5 bases; bases with no gene match: 12. This CDR3 has 14 amino acids. The CDR3 spells CSAGSGGASIKQFF. In nucleotides, the CDR3 is TGCAGTGCTGGGAGCGGGGGGGCTAGTATTAAGCAGTTCTTC.

This clonotype was picked up a small number of times. V gene TRBV4-2 combines with J gene TRBJ1-5; possibly TRBD1 for D (5 bases). Trimming shortened V by 0 bases and J by 6 bases, and 12 bases separated the two germline ends. The CDR3 consists of 15 residues. In germline, CDR1 is LGHNA, CDR2 YNFKEQ. The CDR3 nucleotides read TGTGCCAGCAGCCAAGATCCGGAGGGGACTCAGCCCCAGCATTTT. As protein: CASSQDPEGTQPQHF.

The V and J genes are TRBV28 and TRBJ1-4; D is unresolved. The germline V gene has CDR1 MDHEN and CDR2 SYDVKM. The CDR3 spans 12 residues. DNA for the CDR3: TGTGGGGTCAGCGGGTCTAATGAAAAACTGTTTTTT. Translating it yields CGVSGSNEKLFF.

The table lists this clonotype with a few counts. The genes are TRBV7-9 and TRBJ2-1; TRBD2 agrees at 8 bases. J was trimmed by 3 bases and V by 2 bases; bases with no gene match: 15. Germline CDR1 is SEHNR and CDR2 is FQNEAQ (reference sequence). There are 19 residues in the CDR3. CDR3: CASSLRGTRALFYYNEQFF. The CDR3 bases are TGTGCCAGCAGCTTACGTGGGACTAGGGCCCTCTTCTACTACAATGAGCAGTTCTTC.

V is TRBV9 and J is TRBJ2-1; TRBD1 agrees at 8 bases. V shed 7 bases and J 8 bases; nucleotides not matched to a gene: 8. From germline, CDR1 is SGDLS and CDR2 YYNGEE. CDR3 size: 13 residues. CDR3 in DNA: TGTGCCAGCGGACAGGGAATCAACCATGAGCAGTTCTTC. Translated, it gives CASGQGINHEQFF.

This clonotype has at least ten counts. This chain links TRBV4-1 with TRBJ2-7, with 9 bases fitting TRBD2. The ends lost 4 bases at V and 0 bases at J; junction bases unmatched: 4. In germline, CDR1 is MGHRA, CDR2 YSYEKL. There are 15 residues in the CDR3. The CDR3 DNA is TGCGCCAGCAGCCCTCGACTAGCGGACTCCTACGAGCAGTACTTC. It encodes CASSPRLADSYEQYF.

The rearrangement joins TRBV7-9 to TRBJ1-2; D remains ambiguous. This CDR3 comprises 13 residues. Trimming took off 5 bases at V and 4 bases at J, with 11 bases between the two ends. The germline gives CDR1 SEHNR, CDR2 FQNEAQ (reference sequence). Written as DNA, the CDR3 is TGTGCCAGCAGCGCGCCAGTCCTCTATGGCTACACCTTC. Translating gives CASSAPVLYGYTF.

CDR3 DNA: TGTGCCAGCAGGTTCACCAGACAGGGGATGAACACTGAAGCTTTCTTT. Amino acid sequence: CASRFTRQGMNTEAFF. The chain joins TRBV6-5 to TRBJ1-1; 8 bases agree with TRBD1. CDR1 MNHEY and CDR2 SVGAGI come from the germline V gene. This CDR3 comprises 16 residues. With V trimmed by 6 bases and J by 0 bases, 9 bases remained unmatched.

The chain uses TRBV20-1 and TRBJ2-5; 7 bases line up with TRBD1. This CDR3 has 12 amino acids. Trimming cost V 6 bases and J 7 bases; bases outside gene matches: 8. Germline CDR1 is DFQATT and CDR2 is SNEGSKA (reference sequence). For the CDR3, the DNA is TGCAGTGCCTGCACAGGGGAAGGGACCCAGTACTTC. Translating it yields CSACTGEGTQYF.